This entry lists 28 T cell receptor beta chains sequenced from one sample in a study of blood T cells in healthy people across ages. PCR was performed a second time for roughly 6 to 12 cycles using a sample-barcoded 5' primer and a J-beta primer mix. TCRdb redid the calling of the 5' RACE reads with MiXCR, one entry per CDR3 protein. The sample includes over 950,000 distinct CDR3 sequences, 45% to 60% of them seen just once. What was sequenced was blood. The receptors here all came from a woman between 55 and 75 years old in good health.

The CDR3 spells CSVVGIYGYTF. CDR3 nucleotides: TGCAGCGTTGTAGGGATTTATGGCTACACCTTC. The chain couples TRBV29-1 to TRBJ1-2; D is unclear. This CDR3 is 11 amino acids long. Per germline, CDR1 SQVTM and CDR2 ANQGSEA. V dropped 4 bases and J dropped 5 bases, with 8 bases sitting between them.

Worth noting for this clonotype: An end of the junction does not agree with germline; a read error may underlie this. The gene calls are TRBV27 and TRBJ2-7; 11 nucleotides agree with TRBD2. This CDR3 is 15 amino acids long. Germline assignment: CDR1 MNHEY and CDR2 SMNVEV (reference sequence). CDR3 DNA sequence: TGTGCCGGCAGTTTAGGACTAGCGGGCTCCTACGAGCAGTACTTC. This encodes CAGSLGLAGSYEQYF.

The chain couples TRBV27 to TRBJ2-7, with D perhaps matching TRBD1 or TRBD2 (7 bases each). The ends were cut back, 8 bases at V and 7 bases at J, with 24 bases in the middle. Germline lookup yields CDR1 MNHEY and CDR2 SMNVEV (reference sequence). The CDR3 length is 15 residues. The CDR3 is CASQSYREGAREQYF. Written as DNA, the CDR3 is TGTGCCAGCCAGTCATATAGGGAGGGGGCGAGAGAGCAGTACTTC.

Of note for this clonotype: One end of the junction varies from germline; a read error may be responsible. The V and J genes are TRBV7-8 and TRBJ2-1; D perhaps matches TRBD2 (6 bases). Germline V gene lookup returns CDR1 SGHVS and CDR2 FQNEAQ. The length of the CDR3 is 15 residues. CDR3 amino acids: CASSGRLVAYNERFF. For the CDR3, the DNA is TGTGCCAGCAGCGGCAGACTAGTTGCCTACAATGAGCGGTTCTTC.

This clonotype has just a few counts. V and J are TRBV15 and TRBJ2-5; the D is unclear. The CDR3 extends over 19 amino acids. Trimming stripped 0 bases from V and 2 bases from J, with 22 bases between. The germline V gene encodes CDR1 LNHNV and CDR2 YYDKDF (reference sequence). CDR3 sequence: CATSRDSPLFARRQETQYF. CDR3 sequence (DNA): TGTGCCACCAGCAGAGATTCCCCCTTGTTTGCTCGACGGCAAGAGACCCAGTACTTC.

The chain joins TRBV5-1 to TRBJ2-7; the D is unclear. Trimming removed 6 bases from V and 3 bases from J, with 16 bases in between. The CDR3 extends over 14 amino acids. From germline, CDR1 is SGHRS and CDR2 YFSETQ. The CDR3 spells CASKRQEGIYEQYF. The DNA for the CDR3 is TGCGCCAGCAAGAGACAAGAAGGAATCTACGAGCAGTACTTC.

The chain links TRBV11-2 to TRBJ2-7, with TRBD2 matching 14 bases. Per germline, CDR1 SGHAT and CDR2 FQNNGV. This CDR3 contains 15 residues. V shed 4 bases and J 2 bases; nucleotides not matched to a gene: 1. The CDR3 sequence is CASSWTSGRTYEQYF. In nucleotides, the CDR3 is TGTGCCAGCAGCTGGACTAGCGGGAGGACCTACGAGCAGTACTTC.

This chain links TRBV11-2 with TRBJ2-1; 9 positions agree with TRBD2. There are 14 residues in the CDR3. Germline V gene sequence: CDR1 SGHAT, CDR2 FQNNGV. After removal of 5 bases from V and 8 bases from J, the junction contained 7 bases not matched to a gene. The CDR3 DNA reads TGTGCCAGCAGCCTCCAACTAGCGGGCGATGAGCAGTTCTTC. It yields the protein CASSLQLAGDEQFF.

This clonotype was found many times. The V and J genes are TRBV28 and TRBJ2-5; perhaps TRBD2 as D (6 bases). The CDR3 spans 16 residues. In germline, CDR1 is MDHEN, CDR2 SYDVKM. V lost 5 bases and J 5 bases, leaving 21 bases between the germline ends. The CDR3 loop is CASSLIREPGKETQYF. The DNA for the CDR3 is TGTGCCAGCAGTCTAATCCGGGAGCCAGGCAAGGAGACCCAGTACTTC.

This clonotype showed up just a few times. This CDR3 is CASSLGLVGLAGKNEQFF. As DNA, the CDR3 is TGTGCCAGCAGCTTAGGCCTGGTGGGACTAGCGGGCAAAAATGAGCAGTTCTTC. The chain combines TRBV11-2 with TRBJ2-1; TRBD2 aligns across 12 bases. V shed 1 base and J 7 bases; nucleotides not matched to a gene: 11. In germline, CDR1 is SGHAT, CDR2 FQNNGV. CDR3 length: 18 residues.

This chain's CDR3 is CAWSTGTLNTEAFF. The CDR3, as DNA: TGTGCCTGGAGTACCGGGACACTGAACACTGAAGCTTTCTTT. The chain has TRBV30 and TRBJ1-1; maybe TRBD1 (6 bases). CDR3 length: 14 amino acids. Germline V gives CDR1 GTSNPN, CDR2 SVGIG (reference sequence). Trimming took off 2 bases at V and 0 bases at J, with 10 bases between the two ends.

In its sample, this clonotype was seen once. The J gene is TRBJ2-5, the V gene TRBV25-1; 10 bases fit TRBD2. The CDR3 sequence is 16 residues long. The germline V gene has CDR1 MGHDK and CDR2 SYGVNS. The V gene end was trimmed by 3 bases and the J gene end by 3 bases; junction bases not matched to a gene: 7. The DNA of the CDR3 is TGTGCCAGCAGTGACCCGGGACTAGCGACAGAAGAGACCCAGTACTTC. This codes for CASSDPGLATEETQYF.

Only a few counts were recorded for this clonotype. The chain uses TRBV12-3 or TRBV12-4 and TRBJ2-3; the D call may be TRBD1 or TRBD2 (5 bases each). The length of the CDR3 is 15 residues. V lost 6 bases and J 1 base, leaving 14 bases between the germline ends. The CDR3 protein is CASRGLGGRTDTQYF. DNA of the CDR3: TGTGCCAGCAGGGGTCTTGGGGGTCGCACAGATACGCAGTATTTT.

This clonotype was detected many times. A much larger clone is a single base away; this may be a read error. The V gene is TRBV7-9, the J gene TRBJ2-7; 10 positions match TRBD1. The ends lost 5 bases at V and 1 base at J; junction bases unmatched: 8. The CDR3 has 16 residues. Germline loops: CDR1 SEHNR, CDR2 FQNEAQ (reference sequence). The CDR3 is CASSHPGDRGSYEQYF. CDR3 in DNA: TGTGCCAGCAGCCATCCTGGGGACAGGGGTTCCTACGAGCAGTACTTC.

The rearrangement links TRBV7-8 to TRBJ2-1; possibly TRBD2 for D (6 bases). In germline, CDR1 is SGHVS, CDR2 FQNEAQ. The ends were cut back, 3 bases at V and 0 bases at J, with 12 bases in the middle. This CDR3 is built from 16 residues. The CDR3 here is CASSFQRAPSYNEQFF. In DNA form, the CDR3 reads TGTGCCAGCAGCTTCCAGCGGGCCCCCTCCTACAATGAGCAGTTCTTC.

This clonotype was seen once. The V gene is TRBV7-9, the J gene TRBJ2-7, with 8 bases aligning to TRBD2. The length of the CDR3 is 16 residues. CDR1 SEHNR and CDR2 FQNEAQ come from the germline V gene (reference sequence). Germline trimming cut 5 bases from V and 7 bases from J; bases unmatched to any gene: 16. The CDR3 reads CASSRRTSSIGNEQYF. CDR3 sequence (DNA): TGTGCCAGCAGCAGACGGACTAGCAGTATAGGGAATGAGCAGTACTTC.

The chain is built from TRBV27 and TRBJ2-7; 9 nucleotides agree with TRBD2. The CDR3 extends over 16 amino acids. The germline V gene encodes CDR1 MNHEY and CDR2 SMNVEV (reference sequence). V trimming: 6 bases; J trimming: 3 bases; junction bases outside the gene matches: 12. For the CDR3, the DNA is TGTGCCAGCAGCCTAAGAGGGACGACTAGCGGCTACGAGCAGTACTTC. This sequence encodes CASSLRGTTSGYEQYF.

The chain couples TRBV20-1 to TRBJ2-1; TRBD1 agrees at 10 bases. Germline V CDR1 and CDR2: DFQATT, SNEGSKA (reference sequence). This CDR3 contains 12 residues. The CDR3 DNA reads as TGCAGCCTGGAGGACAGGGGGAATGAGCAGTTCTTC. This gives the protein CSLEDRGNEQFF.

Only a few counts were recorded for this clonotype. The V and J genes are TRBV20-1 and TRBJ2-3, with D hard to call. CDR3 length equals 13 residues. In germline, CDR1 is DFQATT, CDR2 SNEGSKA (reference sequence). The ends were cut back, 7 bases at V and 0 bases at J, with 11 bases in the middle. The CDR3 nucleotides read TGCAGTGGGGGTAGGGCTAGCACAGATACGCAGTATTTT. Its translation: CSGGRASTDTQYF.

The chain is built from TRBV20-1 and TRBJ2-1, with 8 bases that match TRBD1. V shed 0 bases, J shed 8 bases, and the junction held 9 bases outside the gene matches. CDR1 and CDR2 (germline): DFQATT, SNEGSKA (reference sequence). This CDR3 is 15 amino acids long. The CDR3 DNA follows: TGCAGTGCTAGAGATCTAACAGGGGGGAGGTATGAGCAGTTCTTC. It codes for CSARDLTGGRYEQFF.

This clonotype was detected only a few times. The chain combines TRBV20-1 with TRBJ2-7; possibly TRBD2 for D (5 bases). This CDR3 is 15 amino acids long. The V end was cut by 0 bases, the J end by 4 bases, with 16 bases between. Germline V CDR1 and CDR2: DFQATT, SNEGSKA (reference sequence). The CDR3 is CSAREFGGIGYEQYF. For the CDR3, the DNA is TGCAGTGCTAGAGAATTCGGAGGCATCGGGTACGAGCAGTACTTC.

The DNA of the CDR3 is TGCAGCCCTGGGCCGACTAGCGAGGCCTACGAGCAGTACTTC. Its translation: CSPGPTSEAYEQYF. This chain connects TRBV20-1 to TRBJ2-7; 8 bases fit TRBD2. CDR1 is DFQATT, CDR2 SNEGSKA, per germline (reference sequence). The CDR3 contains 14 residues.

The rearrangement uses TRBV29-1 and TRBJ1-4; D not certain. CDR1 is SQVTM, CDR2 ANQGSEA, per germline. The CDR3 sequence is 14 residues long. Trimming removed 2 bases from V and 3 bases from J, with 10 bases in between. The CDR3 loop is CSVEKGGPNEKLFF. CDR3 coding DNA: TGCAGCGTTGAAAAGGGAGGTCCTAATGAAAAACTGTTTTTT.

CDR3 sequence (DNA): TGTGCCACCCGGACGGTAGGGAAAGATACGCAGTATTTT. Its translation is CATRTVGKDTQYF. The genes are TRBV6-2 or TRBV6-3 and TRBJ2-3; D gene ambiguous. This CDR3 comprises 13 residues. Germline CDR1 reads MNHEY; CDR2 reads SVGEGT. Trimming shortened V by 10 bases and J by 5 bases, and 16 bases separated the two germline ends.

This clonotype has more than one count but fewer than ten. The chain carries TRBV4-1 and TRBJ2-1; D gene ambiguous. The V gene lost 4 bases and the J gene lost 12 bases, with 16 bases spanning the gap. Germline CDR1 reads MGHRA; CDR2 reads YSYEKL. The CDR3 has 13 residues. As DNA, the CDR3 is TGCGCCAGCAGCCCCCCCGGCCCTACTCGGCAGTTCTTC. Protein product: CASSPPGPTRQFF.

This chain joins TRBV6-2 or TRBV6-3 and TRBJ2-7, with D maybe TRBD2 (5 bases). V dropped 9 bases and J dropped 2 bases, with 26 bases sitting between them. Germline-derived CDR1 and CDR2 are MNHEY and SVGEGT. CDR3 length equals 17 residues. The CDR3 loop reads CARPRRRMRESPYEQYF. CDR3 sequence (DNA): TGTGCCAGGCCCCGTCGACGCATGAGGGAGTCTCCCTACGAGCAGTACTTC.

Note on this clonotype: Relative to the germline gene, one junction end is altered; a read error may explain this. The chain is built from TRBV28 and TRBJ2-1; possible D gene TRBD1, 5 bases. The germline CDR1 and CDR2 sequences are MDHEN and SYDVKM. The CDR3 totals 17 residues. The CDR3 DNA reads TGTGCCAGCAGTCCCGGGTCGATACAGGTTAGAAACAATGAGCGGTTCTTC. It codes for CASSPGSIQVRNNERFF.

The chain has TRBV6-6 and TRBJ2-1; tentative D call: TRBD1 (6 bases). Germline CDR1 MNHNY, CDR2 SVGAGI (reference sequence). The CDR3 sequence is 15 residues long. V lost 5 bases to trimming and J lost 2 bases, with 13 bases between them. The chain's CDR3 is CASSPDRNPYNEQFF. CDR3 bases: TGTGCCAGCAGTCCCGACAGGAACCCCTACAATGAGCAGTTCTTC.